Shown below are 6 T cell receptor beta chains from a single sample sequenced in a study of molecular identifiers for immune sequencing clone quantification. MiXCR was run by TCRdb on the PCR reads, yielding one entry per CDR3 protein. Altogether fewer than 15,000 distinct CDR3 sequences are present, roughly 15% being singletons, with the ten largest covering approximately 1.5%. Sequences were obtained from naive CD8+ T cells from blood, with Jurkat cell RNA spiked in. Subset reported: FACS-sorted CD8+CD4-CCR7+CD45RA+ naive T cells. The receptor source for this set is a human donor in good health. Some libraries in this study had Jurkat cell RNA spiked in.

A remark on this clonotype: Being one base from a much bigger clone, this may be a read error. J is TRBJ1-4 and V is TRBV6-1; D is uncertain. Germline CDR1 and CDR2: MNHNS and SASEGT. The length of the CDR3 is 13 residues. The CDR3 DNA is TGTGCCAGCAGTAGAGCCCTAAATGAAAAACCGTTTTTT. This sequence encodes CASSRALNEKPFF.

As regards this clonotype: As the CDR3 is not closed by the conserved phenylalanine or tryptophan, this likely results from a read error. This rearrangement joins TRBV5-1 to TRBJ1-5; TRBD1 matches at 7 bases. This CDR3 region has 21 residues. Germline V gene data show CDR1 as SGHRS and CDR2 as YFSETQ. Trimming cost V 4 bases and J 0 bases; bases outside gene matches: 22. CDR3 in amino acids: CASSQHDFRDRKNYSNQPQHL. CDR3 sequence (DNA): TGCGCCAGCAGCCAGCACGATTTCCGGGACAGAAAAAATTATAGCAATCAGCCCCAGCATCTT.

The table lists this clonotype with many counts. CDR3 protein: CASSTGSYEQYF. The CDR3 DNA reads TGTGCCAGTAGTACAGGGTCCTACGAGCAGTACTTC. The rearrangement joins TRBV19 to TRBJ2-7; tentative D call: TRBD1 (5 bases). The V end was cut by 4 bases, the J end by 1 base, with 5 bases between. The V gene's germline CDR1 is LNHDA and CDR2 SQIVND (reference sequence). This CDR3 contains 12 residues.

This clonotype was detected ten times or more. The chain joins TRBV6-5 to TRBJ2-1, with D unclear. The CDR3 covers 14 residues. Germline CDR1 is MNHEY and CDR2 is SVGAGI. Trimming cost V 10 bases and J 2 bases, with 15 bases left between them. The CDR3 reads CATGSLGPYNEQFF. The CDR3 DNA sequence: TGTGCCACCGGGTCTCTAGGCCCCTACAATGAGCAGTTCTTC.

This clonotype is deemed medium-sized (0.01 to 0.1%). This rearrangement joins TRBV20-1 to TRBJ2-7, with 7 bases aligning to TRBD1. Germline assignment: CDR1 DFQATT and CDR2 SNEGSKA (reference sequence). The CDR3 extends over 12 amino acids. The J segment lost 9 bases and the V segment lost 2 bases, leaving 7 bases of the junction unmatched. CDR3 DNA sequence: TGCAGTGCTAGACAGGGGGTTAGGTGGCAGTACTTC. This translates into CSARQGVRWQYF.

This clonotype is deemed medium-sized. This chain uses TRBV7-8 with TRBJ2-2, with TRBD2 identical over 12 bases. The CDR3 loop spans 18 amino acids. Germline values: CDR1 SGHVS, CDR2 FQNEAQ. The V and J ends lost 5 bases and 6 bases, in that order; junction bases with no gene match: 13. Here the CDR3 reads CASSRVFRLAGGAGELFF. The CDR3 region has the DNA TGTGCCAGCAGCCGGGTGTTCCGGCTAGCGGGAGGGGCCGGGGAGCTGTTTTTT.